A selection of T cell receptor beta chains follows, all from one sample in a study of radiotherapy plus CTLA-4 blockade in lung cancer. TCRdb keeps only in-frame clones here, not all; method: immunoSEQ multiplex PCR. The profile covers more than 100,000 clones, with around 90% appearing a single time and roughly 7% taken by the ten largest. Sequencing was performed on peripheral blood, taken from a patient treated with radiotherapy plus ipilimumab. The source of these receptors is a human donor with non-small cell lung cancer that progressed on radiotherapy plus ipilimumab. CDR3s include the opening cysteine and the closing phenylalanine or tryptophan. The order of the fields is J gene, clone size, V gene, D gene, CDR3 protein, CDR3 DNA. The D gene is left open where the match is weak. Where a row states a size, it is once, few, many or the class of an expanded clone; other rows omit it.

TRBJ2-3 | NA | TRBV6-6 | NA | CASRGGATDTQYF | TGTGCCAGCAGAGGAGGAGCCACAGATACGCAGTATTTT
TRBJ1-2 | once | TRBV19 | NA | CASSILGTIGDYGYTF | TGTGCCAGTAGTATTTTGGGGACTATTGGGGACTATGGCTACACCTTC
TRBJ2-3 | NA | TRBV19 | NA | CASKLPGTDTQYF | TGTGCCAGTAAGTTACCGGGCACAGATACGCAGTATTTT
TRBJ1-1 | NA | TRBV4-1 | NA | CASSHRRENTEAFF | TGCGCCAGCAGCCACCGACGGGAGAACACTGAAGCTTTCTTT
TRBJ2-2 | NA | TRBV2 | NA | CASSERGAGGELFF | TGTGCCAGCAGTGAAAGGGGAGCCGGCGGGGAGCTGTTTTTT
TRBJ1-4 | NA | TRBV6-5 | TRBD1 | CASSYGNRGTSEKLFF | TGTGCCAGCAGTTACGGAAACAGGGGAACGAGTGAAAAACTGTTTTTT
TRBJ1-1 | NA | TRBV19 | TRBD1 | CASSPSPRTGGVGTEAFF | TGTGCCAGTAGTCCCTCTCCGCGGACAGGGGGCGTTGGGACTGAAGCTTTCTTT
TRBJ2-5 | NA | TRBV4-2 | TRBD2 | CASSQEGTSGERAQYF | TGTGCCAGCAGCCAAGAAGGGACTAGCGGGGAAAGGGCCCAGTACTTC
TRBJ1-1 | NA | TRBV4-2 | TRBD1 | CASSTLTGSVEAFF | TGTGCCAGCAGCACTTTGACAGGGTCGGTTGAAGCTTTCTTT
TRBJ2-6 | NA | TRBV13 | TRBD1 | CASSPRDRVSGANVLTF | TGTGCCAGCAGCCCTCGGGACAGGGTGTCTGGGGCCAACGTCCTGACTTTC
TRBJ2-3 | NA | TRBV6-6 | TRBD2 | CASKSGLAGGDTQYF | TGTGCCAGCAAATCAGGACTAGCGGGAGGTGATACGCAGTATTTT
TRBJ2-6 | NA | TRBV27 | NA | CASSPKGSGANVLTF | TGTGCCAGCAGTCCCAAGGGTTCTGGGGCCAACGTCCTGACTTTC
TRBJ2-7 | NA | TRBV2 | TRBD2 | CASKTSGSSYEQYF | TGTGCCAGCAAGACTAGCGGGAGCTCCTACGAGCAGTACTTC
TRBJ1-4 | NA | TRBV2 | NA | CASSEGGLEKLFF | TGTGCCAGCAGTGAAGGAGGTTTGGAAAAACTGTTTTTT
TRBJ2-2 | NA | TRBV11-2 | NA | CASSPSGELFF | TGTGCCAGCAGCCCCTCCGGGGAGCTGTTTTTT
TRBJ2-2 | NA | TRBV19 | NA | CASEFFGELFF | TGTGCCAGTGAGTTTTTCGGGGAGCTGTTTTTT
TRBJ2-5 | NA | TRBV5-1 | TRBD2 | CASNPLAGGEETQYF | TGCGCCAGCAACCCGCTCGCGGGAGGGGAAGAGACCCAGTACTTC
TRBJ1-4 | NA | TRBV25-1 | NA | CASSEAGTKGEKLFF | TGTGCCAGCAGTGAAGCGGGGACTAAGGGTGAAAAACTGTTTTTT
TRBJ2-1 | NA | TRBV5-4 | TRBD2 | CASSLDSGRAHEQFF | TGTGCCAGCAGCTTGGATAGCGGGAGGGCCCATGAGCAGTTCTTC
TRBJ2-7 | NA | TRBV15 | NA | CATSPPGLSYEQYF | TGTGCCACCAGCCCGCCGGGACTTTCCTACGAGCAGTACTTC
TRBJ2-7 | NA | TRBV2 | TRBD2 | CASIPGLAGSRWEQYF | TGTGCCAGCATTCCGGGACTAGCGGGTTCCCGGTGGGAGCAGTACTTC
TRBJ2-3 | NA | TRBV5-1 | TRBD2 | CASSLGETSVGTQYF | TGCGCCAGCAGCTTGGGGGAAACTAGCGTTGGTACGCAGTATTTT
TRBJ2-1 | NA | TRBV30 | NA | CAWSGRAYNEQFF | TGTGCCTGGAGTGGTAGAGCCTACAATGAGCAGTTCTTC
TRBJ2-1 | once | TRBV4-1 | TRBD2 | CASSQGRIGLADNEQFF | TGCGCCAGCAGCCAAGGAAGGATCGGACTAGCGGACAATGAGCAGTTCTTC
TRBJ2-7 | NA | TRBV2 | NA | CASSVGSRQYF | TGTGCCAGCAGTGTAGGAAGTCGGCAGTACTTC
TRBJ2-5 | NA | TRBV5-1 | NA | CASSSGLSSRTQYF | TGCGCCAGCAGCTCGGGACTGAGCTCACGGACCCAGTACTTC
TRBJ2-1 | NA | TRBV6-5 | NA | CASSYSIGLNFNEQFF | TGTGCCAGCAGTTACTCGATAGGGCTGAACTTCAATGAGCAGTTCTTC
TRBJ2-6 | once | TRBV9 | NA | CASSDRGAGANVLTF | TGTGCCAGCAGCGATCGGGGTGCAGGGGCCAACGTCCTGACTTTC
TRBJ2-7 | NA | TRBV5-1 | TRBD2 | CASSPFGTSGTYEQYF | TGCGCCAGCAGCCCTTTTGGGACTAGCGGGACCTACGAGCAGTACTTC
TRBJ2-7 | once | TRBV19 | NA | CASSLGGPGYEQYF | TGTGCCAGTAGTCTTGGGGGACCAGGGTACGAGCAGTACTTC
TRBJ1-1 | NA | TRBV19 | NA | CASSIDRAIGAFF | TGTGCCAGTAGTATAGATAGGGCTATTGGGGCTTTCTTT
TRBJ2-7 | NA | TRBV6-5 | TRBD2 | CASSAPGGSYEQYF | TGTGCCAGCAGTGCCCCCGGGGGGTCTTACGAGCAGTACTTC
TRBJ2-6 | NA | TRBV19 | NA | CASRISGANVLTF | TGTGCCAGTCGGATTTCCGGGGCCAACGTCCTGACTTTC
TRBJ2-1 | once | TRBV6-5 | NA | CASFTPRASNNEQFF | TGTGCCAGCTTTACGCCGAGGGCCAGCAACAATGAGCAGTTCTTC
TRBJ1-1 | NA | TRBV19 | TRBD1 | CATNTGQGIFAEAFF | TGTGCCACCAACACCGGACAGGGGATCTTTGCTGAAGCTTTCTTT
TRBJ2-7 | NA | TRBV29-1 | TRBD2 | CSAKREGRYEQYF | TGCAGCGCCAAGCGGGAGGGCCGTTACGAGCAGTACTTC
TRBJ2-7 | NA | TRBV7-8 | TRBD1 | CASSYRDRDYEQYF | TGTGCCAGCAGCTACCGGGACAGGGACTACGAGCAGTACTTC
TRBJ2-1 | NA | TRBV5-1 | TRBD2 | CASSMGGRRNEQFF | TGCGCCAGCAGCATGGGAGGGAGGAGGAATGAGCAGTTCTTC
TRBJ2-3 | once | TRBV7-2 | TRBD2 | CASSFSGGSTDTQYF | TGTGCCAGCAGCTTTAGCGGGGGGAGCACAGATACGCAGTATTTT
TRBJ2-3 | NA | TRBV27 | TRBD2 | CASSFRTSGSGTQYF | TGTGCCAGCAGTTTTAGGACTAGCGGGAGCGGTACGCAGTATTTT
TRBJ2-7 | NA | TRBV2 | NA | CASSDRDPTYEQYF | TGTGCCAGCAGTGACCGGGATCCCACCTACGAGCAGTACTTC
TRBJ2-3 | NA | TRBV25-1 | NA | CASSERLNTQYF | TGTGCCAGCAGTGAGCGGCTAAATACGCAGTATTTT
TRBJ1-1 | NA | TRBV19 | TRBD1 | CASTDTTGFEAFF | TGTGCCAGTACCGATACGACAGGGTTTGAAGCTTTCTTT
TRBJ1-5 | NA | TRBV6-1 | NA | CASSEAGGAQHF | TGTGCCAGCAGTGAGGCTGGCGGGGCCCAGCATTTT
TRBJ1-5 | NA | TRBV27 | NA | CASSLSPRGNQPQHF | TGTGCCAGCAGTTTATCCCCTAGGGGCAATCAGCCCCAGCATTTT
TRBJ2-7 | NA | TRBV5-1 | NA | CASTPGGIPYEQYF | TGCGCCAGCACCCCGGGCGGGATCCCGTACGAGCAGTACTTC
TRBJ2-7 | NA | TRBV10-3 | TRBD2 | CAIKRVAGLEDEQYF | TGTGCCATCAAAAGGGTCGCGGGACTAGAAGACGAGCAGTACTTC
TRBJ1-1 | NA | TRBV19 | NA | CASSTPLTDEAFF | TGTGCCAGTAGTACCCCGTTGACCGATGAAGCTTTCTTT
TRBJ2-2 | few | TRBV2 | NA | CASRPTRNTGELFF | TGTGCCAGCAGACCGACTAGGAACACCGGGGAGCTGTTTTTT
TRBJ2-7 | once | TRBV5-1 | TRBD2 | CASSQGLAASYEQYF | TGCGCCAGCAGCCAAGGACTAGCGGCCTCCTACGAGCAGTACTTC
TRBJ2-3 | once | TRBV5-1 | NA | CASSLGDTQYF | TGCGCCAGCAGCTTGGGTGATACGCAGTATTTT
TRBJ2-5 | NA | TRBV29-1 | TRBD1 | CSVKGAKPETQYF | TGCAGCGTTAAGGGGGCTAAACCAGAGACCCAGTACTTC
TRBJ2-1 | NA | TRBV5-1 | NA | CASSLARGGVNEQFF | TGCGCCAGCAGCTTGGCACGGGGAGGTGTTAATGAGCAGTTCTTC
TRBJ2-1 | NA | TRBV5-6 | NA | CASFRTGSSYNEQFF | TGTGCCAGCTTCAGGACGGGCAGCTCCTACAATGAGCAGTTCTTC
TRBJ1-2 | NA | TRBV19 | TRBD1 | CASSIPTGGGYGYTF | TGTGCCAGTAGCATACCGACAGGGGGCGGGTATGGCTACACCTTC